The 30 T cell receptor beta chains reported below all come from one sample, sequenced in a study of shared clonotypes between healthy human individuals. The table came from immunoSEQ multiplex PCR; TCRdb's copy has only in-frame clones and leaves some out. The sample lists over a million clones; about 75% were seen once. Specimen: memory CD4+ T cells sorted from blood. Specified subset: CD45RA-negative fraction. Source of these receptors: a man between 18 and 29 years old in good health.

A word on this clone: Within the sample, other DNA sequences also encode this same CDR3. The rearrangement joins TRBV10-3 to TRBJ1-1, with 9 bases that match TRBD1. The CDR3 sequence is 13 residues long. With V trimmed by 5 bases and J by 5 bases, 3 bases remained unmatched. Germline assignment: CDR1 ENHRY and CDR2 SYGVKD. The CDR3 nucleotides read TGTGCCATCAGTCCGGGACAGGGAACTGAAGCTTTCTTT. Its protein is CAISPGQGTEAFF.

The genes are TRBV5-5 and TRBJ2-2; no firm D call. Trimming pared 5 bases from V and 2 bases from J, leaving 16 bases between. The V gene's germline CDR1 is SGHKS and CDR2 YYEKEE (reference sequence). The CDR3 loop spans 16 amino acids. The CDR3 spells CASSPIWGGNTGELFF. As DNA, the CDR3 is TGTGCCAGCAGTCCTATTTGGGGTGGTAACACCGGGGAGCTGTTTTTT.

This sequence joins TRBV4-1 and TRBJ2-1; D is perhaps TRBD2 (5 bases). The CDR3 contains 15 residues. The V end was cut by 3 bases, the J end by 9 bases, with 18 bases between. Germline CDR1 is MGHRA and CDR2 is YSYEKL. The CDR3: CASSQAEGREGEQFF. In DNA form, the CDR3 reads TGCGCCAGCAGCCAGGCCGAGGGAAGGGAAGGTGAGCAGTTCTTC.

The rearrangement uses TRBV7-9 and TRBJ2-5; 7 nucleotides line up with TRBD2. Germline lookup yields CDR1 SEHNR and CDR2 FQNEAQ (reference sequence). The CDR3 sequence is 15 residues long. V lost 5 bases to trimming and J lost 1 base; unmatched junction nucleotides: 7. The CDR3: CASSAVGEGQETQYF. In DNA, the CDR3 is TGTGCCAGCAGCGCAGTAGGGGAGGGCCAAGAGACCCAGTACTTC.

The chain has TRBV28 and TRBJ2-3; perhaps TRBD1 as D (6 bases). CDR1 is MDHEN, CDR2 SYDVKM, per germline. V shed 5 bases and J shed 0 bases, with 12 bases lying between them. The CDR3 covers 15 residues. CDR3 in amino acids: CASSRGQISTDTQYF. CDR3 in DNA: TGTGCCAGCAGTAGAGGACAGATAAGCACAGATACGCAGTATTTT.

V gene TRBV4-3 combines with J gene TRBJ1-4, with 12 bases identical to TRBD1. CDR1 is LGHNA and CDR2 is YSLEER in the germline V gene. CDR3 size: 17 residues. Losses at the gene ends were 0 bases for V and 10 bases for J; bases not matched to a gene: 9. The CDR3 region is CASSQDGDRGRVGKLFF. As DNA, the CDR3 is TGCGCCAGCAGCCAAGATGGGGACAGGGGGCGCGTTGGAAAACTGTTTTTT.

The chain carries TRBV10-3 and TRBJ2-7, with 9 positions matching TRBD1. Germline values: CDR1 ENHRY, CDR2 SYGVKD. V lost 6 bases to trimming and J lost 6 bases; unmatched junction nucleotides: 6. The CDR3 extends over 13 amino acids. CDR3 nucleotide sequence: TGTGCCATCAGGGACAGGGGACCGGGCGAGCAGTACTTC. Its translation is CAIRDRGPGEQYF.

In its sample, this clone was seen many times. The chain joins TRBV19 to TRBJ2-3; 9 bases match TRBD1. The germline gives CDR1 LNHDA, CDR2 SQIVND (reference sequence). The CDR3 has 13 amino acids. J lost 4 bases, V lost 7 bases, and 3 bases had no gene match. The CDR3 protein is CASKGQGSDTQYF. The CDR3, as DNA: TGTGCCAGTAAGGGACAGGGTTCAGATACGCAGTATTTT.

The chain links TRBV10-3 to TRBJ1-2; no definite D call. The germline CDR1 and CDR2 sequences are ENHRY and SYGVKD. CDR3 length: 15 amino acids. V lost 3 bases and J lost 1, with 12 bases in between. As DNA, the CDR3 is TGTGCCATCAGTGACGCAGGAGAAGGTAACTATGGCTACACCTTC. Translating gives CAISDAGEGNYGYTF.

This chain links TRBV28 with TRBJ1-5, with D unresolved. The CDR3 spans 14 residues. V was shortened by 2 bases and J by 11 bases, with 16 bases between the two germline ends. The germline gives CDR1 MDHEN, CDR2 SYDVKM. Written as DNA, the CDR3 is TGTGCCAGCAGTTTAGGAGCAGCCCGTTCGTCCCAGCATTTT. Residues: CASSLGAARSSQHF.

V gene TRBV5-1 combines with J gene TRBJ2-2; TRBD2 matches at 13 bases. The germline V gene has CDR1 SGHRS and CDR2 YFSETQ. The CDR3 loop spans 17 amino acids. With V trimmed by 4 bases and J by 1 base, 4 bases remained unmatched. DNA for the CDR3: TGCGCCAGCAGCCCTCGACTAGCGGGGGGGAACACCGGGGAGCTGTTTTTT. Its translation: CASSPRLAGGNTGELFF.

V usage is TRBV10-1 and J usage is TRBJ2-3; 8 bases align to TRBD1. Germline V gene lookup returns CDR1 WNHNN and CDR2 SYGVQD (reference sequence). The CDR3 contains 14 residues. Unmatched junction bases numbered 8, after V lost 6 bases and J lost 6 bases. The CDR3 sequence is CASSDGQGADTQYF. In DNA, the CDR3 is TGCGCCAGCAGCGACGGACAGGGTGCGGATACGCAGTATTTT.

The CDR3 spells CSGRMNTEAFF. In nucleotides, the CDR3 is TGCAGCGGACGGATGAACACTGAAGCTTTCTTT. The rearrangement links TRBV29-1 to TRBJ1-1; D is unclear. Trimming pared 7 bases from V and 0 bases from J, leaving 6 bases between. This CDR3 is built from 11 residues. The germline V gene has CDR1 SQVTM and CDR2 ANQGSEA.

The chain links TRBV5-4 to TRBJ2-5; TRBD2 agrees at 13 bases. The V gene's germline CDR1 is SGHNT and CDR2 YYREEE (reference sequence). The CDR3 loop spans 16 amino acids. The V and J ends lost 3 bases and 5 bases, in that order; junction bases with no gene match: 7. CDR3 amino acids: CASSSRTSGGGETQYF. The CDR3, as DNA: TGTGCCAGCAGCTCTAGGACTAGCGGGGGTGGGGAGACCCAGTACTTC.

The chain joins TRBV2 to TRBJ2-7; D is undetermined. V was pared by 2 bases and J by 6 bases, with 2 bases between. CDR1 SNHLY and CDR2 FYNNEI come from the germline V gene. The CDR3 totals 10 residues. In DNA form, the CDR3 reads TGTGCCAGCAGTGAAATCGAGCAGTACTTC. Translating it yields CASSEIEQYF.

This clone was found once. This rearrangement joins TRBV6-5 to TRBJ2-5, with D possibly TRBD1 on 6 matching bases. This CDR3 region has 15 residues. CDR1 is MNHEY and CDR2 is SVGAGI in the germline V gene. V was shortened by 2 bases and J by 2 bases, with 12 bases between the two germline ends. CDR3 in amino acids: CASSYDQGPQETQYF. CDR3 nucleotide sequence: TGTGCCAGCAGTTACGACCAGGGGCCTCAAGAGACCCAGTACTTC.

This rearrangement joins TRBV5-1 to TRBJ2-3, with D tentatively TRBD1 or TRBD2 (5 bases each). This CDR3 has 16 residues. Germline loops: CDR1 SGHRS, CDR2 YFSETQ. Trimming cost V 0 bases and J 0 bases, with 11 bases left between them. CDR3 nucleotides: TGCGCCAGCAGCTTGGACGGCCGGGGCAGCACAGATACGCAGTATTTT. Translating it yields CASSLDGRGSTDTQYF.

The CDR3 nucleotides are TGTGCCAGCAGACCGGGACATCGATCCTACAATGAGCAGTTCTTC. Amino acid sequence: CASRPGHRSYNEQFF. The chain joins TRBV6-1 to TRBJ2-1, with a weak D call TRBD1 (6 bases). V was clipped by 6 bases and J by 1 base, with 13 bases between them. The CDR3 is made up of 15 amino acids. Germline values: CDR1 MNHNS, CDR2 SASEGT.

This clone was found a few times. The V and J genes are TRBV5-5 and TRBJ2-5; 12 bases fit TRBD2. V lost 0 bases to trimming and J lost 5 bases; unmatched junction nucleotides: 14. Germline-derived CDR1 and CDR2 are SGHKS and YYEKEE (reference sequence). This CDR3 comprises 19 residues. The CDR3 DNA reads as TGTGCCAGCAGCTTGGAGGCTAGCGGGAGGGCCGGGTTTGGGGAGACCCAGTACTTC. Its protein is CASSLEASGRAGFGETQYF.

As regards this clone: Additional DNA sequences in this sample encode the identical CDR3. The V and J genes are TRBV5-6 and TRBJ1-2; D perhaps matches TRBD1 (5 bases). This CDR3 is 12 amino acids long. CDR1 and CDR2 (germline): SGHDT, YYEEEE. Trimming stripped 2 bases from V and 7 bases from J, with 9 bases between. The CDR3 DNA sequence: TGTGCCAGCAGCTTTGGGGCGGGTGGCTACACCTTC. Translating it yields CASSFGAGGYTF.

This chain joins TRBV28 and TRBJ1-2; TRBD1 matches 7 bases. The trim removed 4 bases at V and 4 bases at J, leaving 6 bases unmatched. The CDR3 runs 14 residues. Germline V gene data show CDR1 as MDHEN and CDR2 as SYDVKM. The CDR3 DNA is TGTGCCAGCAGTTCGTCCCGGGACAGCTATGGCTACACCTTC. Amino acid sequence: CASSSSRDSYGYTF.

The chain joins TRBV13 to TRBJ2-3; perhaps TRBD2 as D (5 bases). Trimming stripped 5 bases from V and 11 bases from J, with 14 bases between. This CDR3 is 12 amino acids long. CDR1 PRHDT and CDR2 FYEKMQ come from the germline V gene (reference sequence). CDR3 nucleotide sequence: TGTGCCAGCAGCCAGGACCTCGGAGGGCAGTATTTT. Its protein is CASSQDLGGQYF. Using reference TRBV13 and TRBJ2-3 for the parts outside the CDR3, the full variable domain is AAGVIQSPRHLIKEKRETATLKCYPIPRHDTVYWYQQGPGQDPQFLISFYEKMQSDKGSIPDRFSAQQFSDYHSELNMSSLELGDSALYFCASSQDLGGQYFGPGTRLTVL.

The rearrangement joins TRBV7-8 to TRBJ2-1; D possibly corresponds to TRBD2 (6 bases). Germline V gene lookup returns CDR1 SGHVS and CDR2 FQNEAQ. V was clipped by 1 base and J by 10 bases, with 20 bases between them. The CDR3 spans 16 residues. Written as DNA, the CDR3 is TGTGCCAGCAGCTTAGTGGGCCCCGGGGGTCAGCGGGAGCAGTTCTTC. Amino acids: CASSLVGPGGQREQFF.

The CDR3 reads CASSLSAPYEQYF. CDR3 nucleotides: TGTGCCAGCAGCTTGTCAGCACCCTACGAGCAGTACTTC. V is TRBV5-4 and J is TRBJ2-7; D gene unclear. This CDR3 spans 13 amino acids. Trimming left V 1 base short and J 2 bases short, with 7 bases between. Germline assignment: CDR1 SGHNT and CDR2 YYREEE (reference sequence).

The V and J genes are TRBV7-8 and TRBJ2-1; the D gene could be TRBD1 or TRBD2 (6 bases each). This CDR3 comprises 13 residues. V was trimmed by 2 bases and J by 12 bases, leaving 14 bases between them. The germline CDR1 and CDR2 sequences are SGHVS and FQNEAQ. CDR3 sequence reads: CASSLLGGYGQFF. In nucleotides, the CDR3 is TGTGCCAGCAGCTTACTAGGGGGGTATGGGCAGTTCTTC.

The V call is TRBV5-5, the J call TRBJ2-7, with unresolved D. Germline loops: CDR1 SGHKS, CDR2 YYEKEE (reference sequence). Trimming removed 7 bases at V and 7 bases at J, with 12 bases between. This CDR3 comprises 11 residues. The CDR3 DNA is TGTGCCAGCGGGGATTCGAGAGAGCAGTACTTC. Translated: CASGDSREQYF. The full variable domain, with the rest looked up from reference TRBV5-5 and TRBJ2-7, is DAGVTQSPTHLIKTRGQQVTLRCSPISGHKSVSWYQQVLGQGPQFIFQYYEKEERGRGNFPDRFSARQFPNYSSELNVNALLLGDSALYLCASGDSREQYFGPGTRLTVT.

V gene TRBV28 combines with J gene TRBJ2-2; the D call may be TRBD1 or TRBD2 (5 bases each). The CDR3 runs to 14 residues. The ends were cut back, 7 bases at V and 1 base at J, with 10 bases in the middle. Germline CDR1 and CDR2: MDHEN and SYDVKM. The CDR3 region is CASISGQNTGELFF. CDR3 coding DNA: TGTGCCAGCATATCGGGGCAGAACACCGGGGAGCTGTTTTTT.

This chain uses TRBV20-1 with TRBJ1-1; the D is unclear. V lost 3 bases to trimming and J lost 1 base, with 3 bases between them. This CDR3 has 11 residues. CDR1 DFQATT and CDR2 SNEGSKA come from the germline V gene (reference sequence). CDR3 nucleotides: TGCAGTGCTAGTTCGAACACTGAAGCTTTCTTT. This codes for CSASSNTEAFF.

The rearrangement uses TRBV29-1 and TRBJ2-7; 8 bases are a match to TRBD1. Trimming removed 6 bases from V and 3 bases from J; junction bases left unmatched: 7. Germline lookup yields CDR1 SQVTM and CDR2 ANQGSEA. CDR3 length equals 13 residues. CDR3 nucleotides: TGCAGCGTGGGCGACAGGGGAGTCTACGAGCAGTACTTC. This sequence encodes CSVGDRGVYEQYF.

This chain connects TRBV4-1 to TRBJ1-5; tentative D call: TRBD1 (6 bases). The CDR3 is 14 amino acids. Germline assignment: CDR1 MGHRA and CDR2 YSYEKL. CDR3 sequence (DNA): TGCACAAAAGAGAGGGGGGCTCGGTTTCAGCCCCAGCATTTT. Amino acids: CTKERGARFQPQHF.